Listed below are T cell receptor beta chains from one sample, sequenced in a study of OX40 agonist ivuxolimab in advanced cancers. Profiled with immunoSEQ multiplex PCR; TCRdb holds only in-frame clones, not every one. The table shows 100,000 or so clones, with more than 85% occurring only once. Here the sequenced sample was CD4+ or CD8+ T cells sorted from blood, taken in a trial of the OX40 agonist ivuxolimab. These receptors came from an adult with an advanced solid tumor such as melanoma, head and neck, liver or kidney cancer. Both conserved end residues are part of each CDR3. The order of the fields is J gene, clone size, V gene, CDR3 length, D gene, CDR3 DNA, CDR3 protein. A D gene is named only where the DNA matches it firmly. Not all rows give a size; the values are once, few, many and, for expanded clones, a class.

J: TRBJ2-1; size: once; V: TRBV28; length: 14; D: TRBD1; DNA: TGTGCCAGCACTCGGACAGGGTCCTACAATGAGCAGTTCTTC; CDR3: CASTRTGSYNEQFF
J: TRBJ1-1; size: .; V: TRBV6-5; length: 13; D: .; DNA: TGTGCCAGCAGACCCCTCGTGGGCACTGAAGCTTTCTTT; CDR3: CASRPLVGTEAFF
J: TRBJ1-5; size: .; V: TRBV7-8; length: 13; D: .; DNA: TGTGCCAGCAGCCCAGGTTTTAGTCAGCCCCAGCATTTT; CDR3: CASSPGFSQPQHF
J: TRBJ2-1; size: .; V: TRBV6-1; length: 15; D: .; DNA: TGTGCCAGCAGTGAGGGGCTTGGGTCCTACAATGAGCAGTTCTTC; CDR3: CASSEGLGSYNEQFF
J: TRBJ1-4; size: .; V: TRBV6-1; length: 15; D: .; DNA: TGTGCCAGCACCTTTTCGGGTGGGGGGAATGAAAAACTGTTTTTT; CDR3: CASTFSGGGNEKLFF
J: TRBJ1-1; size: once; V: TRBV10-3; length: 13; D: .; DNA: TGTGCCATCAGTGAGGGGGTGAACACTGAAGCTTTCTTT; CDR3: CAISEGVNTEAFF
J: TRBJ2-7; size: .; V: TRBV7-9; length: 11; D: .; DNA: TGTGCCAGCAGCTTAGATAGCGAGCAGTACTTC; CDR3: CASSLDSEQYF
J: TRBJ2-1; size: once; V: TRBV27; length: 15; D: .; DNA: TGTGCCAGCTCCCTAAGGGCTCTCACCTACAATGAGCAGTTCTTC; CDR3: CASSLRALTYNEQFF
J: TRBJ1-2; size: .; V: TRBV4-2; length: 14; D: .; DNA: TGTGCCAGCAGCCAAGATAGGGTGGTCTATGGCTACACCTTC; CDR3: CASSQDRVVYGYTF
J: TRBJ2-3; size: .; V: TRBV2; length: 17; D: TRBD2; DNA: TGTGCCAGCAGTTCCTTGACTAGCGGCACTAGCACAGATACGCAGTATTTT; CDR3: CASSSLTSGTSTDTQYF
J: TRBJ1-1; size: .; V: TRBV6-5; length: 14; D: .; DNA: TGTGCCAGCAGTTGGGCTCCGGGCAGCACTGAAGCTTTCTTT; CDR3: CASSWAPGSTEAFF
J: TRBJ2-2; size: .; V: TRBV7-9; length: 15; D: TRBD2; DNA: TGTGCCAGCAGCCCGCTAGCGGGAGGGACCGGGGAGCTGTTTTTT; CDR3: CASSPLAGGTGELFF
J: TRBJ1-2; size: .; V: TRBV27; length: 13; D: .; DNA: TGTGCCAGCAGTTTAAGAGGAGGCTATGGCTACACCTTC; CDR3: CASSLRGGYGYTF
J: TRBJ2-5; size: .; V: TRBV2; length: 13; D: TRBD1; DNA: TGTGCCAGCAGGATGGACAGGGGTGAGACCCAGTACTTC; CDR3: CASRMDRGETQYF
J: TRBJ1-6; size: few; V: TRBV28; length: 13; D: .; DNA: TGTGCCAGCAGTACCCAACGGGGCTCACCCCTCCACTTT; CDR3: CASSTQRGSPLHF
J: TRBJ2-2; size: .; V: TRBV11-2; length: 18; D: TRBD2; DNA: TGTGCCAGCAGCTTCCGTAGCGGGAGTGGGGCGCCCACCGGGGAGCTGTTTTTT; CDR3: CASSFRSGSGAPTGELFF
J: TRBJ1-5; size: .; V: TRBV6-1; length: 12; D: .; DNA: TGTGCCAGCAGTGATAGCAATCAGCCCCAGCATTTT; CDR3: CASSDSNQPQHF